One and the same sample provided the 23 T cell receptor beta chains below, sequenced in a study of blood T cell repertoires in COVID-19. The assay was immunoSEQ multiplex PCR, and TCRdb's table has in-frame clones only and misses some. This sample has over 200,000 clones, with roughly 88% found just once. The sample was peripheral blood. All receptors come from a woman younger than 45 with acute or convalescent COVID-19.

The chain has TRBV6-1 and TRBJ2-1; D is perhaps TRBD2 (6 bases). Trimming left V 2 bases short and J 3 bases short, with 11 bases between. CDR1 MNHNS and CDR2 SASEGT come from the germline V gene. The CDR3 is 15 residues long. CDR3 nucleotides: TGTGCCAGCAGTGAAATGACTAGTGTCTACAATGAGCAGTTCTTC. Translating it yields CASSEMTSVYNEQFF.

The chain couples TRBV5-1 to TRBJ2-1, with TRBD2 matching 7 bases. The germline V gene has CDR1 SGHRS and CDR2 YFSETQ. Germline trimming cut 4 bases from V and 1 base from J; bases unmatched to any gene: 11. The CDR3 runs to 17 residues. The CDR3 DNA follows: TGCGCCAGCAGCCCTTCGGGAGGCGGGAGTTCCTACAATGAGCAGTTCTTC. It encodes CASSPSGGGSSYNEQFF. Full variable domain (remainder filled in from reference TRBV5-1 and TRBJ2-1): KAGVTQTPRYLIKTRGQQVTLSCSPISGHRSVSWYQQTPGQGLQFLFEYFSETQRNKGNFPGRFSGRQFSNSRSEMNVSTLELGDSALYLCASSPSGGGSSYNEQFFGPGTRLTVL.

The J gene is TRBJ1-1, the V gene TRBV10-2; 7 bases map to TRBD1. Unmatched junction bases numbered 6, after V lost 7 bases and J lost 7 bases. Germline V lookup: CDR1 WSHSY, CDR2 SAAADI. This CDR3 has 12 residues. The CDR3 nucleotides are TGCGCCAGCACCAACAGGGGAAATGAAGCTTTCTTT. Protein: CASTNRGNEAFF.

The chain combines TRBV7-2 with TRBJ2-2; D ambiguous. Germline V gene data show CDR1 as SGHTA and CDR2 as FQGNSA. Trimming shortened V by 1 base and J by 15 bases, and 24 bases separated the two germline ends. The CDR3 loop spans 16 amino acids. The CDR3 region is CASSLDPAHYHGSVFF. CDR3 in DNA: TGTGCCAGCAGCTTAGATCCGGCCCACTACCATGGGTCGGTGTTTTTT.

This clone has only one observation. CDR3 region: CASSSPAVGGARYEQYF. The CDR3 DNA reads TGTGCCAGCAGCTCACCGGCAGTGGGGGGAGCGCGATATGAGCAGTACTTC. The chain is built from TRBV7-9 and TRBJ2-7; D is possibly TRBD2 (6 bases). This CDR3 has 17 amino acids. Per germline, CDR1 SEHNR and CDR2 FQNEAQ (reference sequence). Trimming stripped 4 bases from V and 7 bases from J, with 26 bases between.

The chain uses TRBV21-1 and TRBJ2-7; no check of the table's D call, TRBD2, against the DNA was made. TRBV21-1 is recorded as a pseudogene. The CDR3 covers 16 residues. Here the CDR3 reads CASSPRPRGFVGEQYF. Written as DNA, the CDR3 is TGTGCCAGCAGCCCCCGACCCCGGGGATTTGTCGGCGAGCAGTACTTC.

The rearrangement links TRBV11-3 to TRBJ2-3; 9 bases agree with TRBD2. Germline CDR1 SGHNT, CDR2 YENEEA. Trimming removed 0 bases from V and 5 bases from J; junction bases left unmatched: 9. The CDR3 runs 17 residues. The CDR3 region is CASSLDLGLARGDTQYF. The CDR3 DNA reads TGTGCCAGCAGCTTAGATCTAGGACTAGCGAGAGGAGATACGCAGTATTTT.

The chain joins TRBV5-6 to TRBJ1-3, with D hard to call. V dropped 0 bases and J dropped 3 bases, with 7 bases sitting between them. The CDR3 is 14 amino acids. Germline values: CDR1 SGHDT, CDR2 YYEEEE. In DNA form, the CDR3 reads TGTGCCAGCAGCTTGGGAACAGTTGGAAACACCATATATTTT. This sequence encodes CASSLGTVGNTIYF.

This chain uses TRBV6-2 or TRBV6-3 with TRBJ2-1; 7 bases are a match to TRBD1. Germline-derived CDR1 and CDR2 are MNHEY and SVGEGT. Trimming removed 5 bases from V and 7 bases from J; junction bases left unmatched: 17. There are 17 residues in the CDR3. This CDR3 reads CASSPSVDRVSMNEQFF. Written as DNA, the CDR3 is TGTGCCAGCAGTCCCTCAGTAGACAGGGTCTCTATGAATGAGCAGTTCTTC.

The V and J genes are TRBV24-1 and TRBJ2-3; TRBD2 aligns across 8 bases. The CDR3 runs to 15 residues. The junction had 6 bases not matched to a gene; V was cut back by 4 bases and J by 4 bases. Germline lookup yields CDR1 KGHDR and CDR2 SFDVKD. CDR3 amino acids: CATSDFTSGSDTQYF. DNA for the CDR3: TGTGCCACCAGTGACTTTACTAGCGGATCAGATACGCAGTATTTT.

The chain combines TRBV5-4 with TRBJ2-1, with a tentative D call TRBD1 (6 bases). The ends were cut back, 7 bases at V and 8 bases at J, with 13 bases in the middle. The CDR3 length is 12 residues. Germline CDR1 reads SGHNT; CDR2 reads YYREEE (reference sequence). As DNA, the CDR3 is TGTGCCAGCCTCTCAAACAGGGATGAGCAGTTCTTC. Translation gives CASLSNRDEQFF. The whole variable domain, remainder taken from reference TRBV5-4 and TRBJ2-1, is ETGVTQSPTHLIKTRGQQVTLRCSSQSGHNTVSWYQQALGQGPQFIFQYYREEENGRGNFPPRFSGLQFPNYSSELNVNALELDDSALYLCASLSNRDEQFFGPGTRLTVL.

This chain's CDR3 is CASSLSGANYGYTF. CDR3 nucleotides: TGCGCCAGCAGCTTATCAGGGGCCAACTATGGCTACACCTTC. The chain carries TRBV5-1 and TRBJ1-2; TRBD1 is a possible D gene (6 bases). From germline, CDR1 is SGHRS and CDR2 YFSETQ. This CDR3 region has 14 residues. V shed 2 bases and J shed 2 bases, with 10 bases lying between them.

The chain couples TRBV7-3 to TRBJ2-3; 7 nucleotides align to TRBD1. Germline lookup yields CDR1 SGHTA and CDR2 FQGTGA. There are 18 residues in the CDR3. The V segment lost 2 bases and the J segment 0 bases; nucleotides outside the gene matches: 11. The CDR3 region has the DNA TGTGCCAGCAGCTTACTTTGGCAGGGGGTTAATAGCACAGATACGCAGTATTTT. Translating it yields CASSLLWQGVNSTDTQYF.

This clone occurred a few times. The genes are TRBV5-1 and TRBJ1-3; the match to TRBD1 covers 7 bases. V gave up 4 bases and J gave up 0 bases; unmatched junction bases: 4. Germline V gene lookup returns CDR1 SGHRS and CDR2 YFSETQ. This CDR3 is built from 15 residues. The CDR3 DNA is TGCGCCAGCAGCAAAGGACAGGCCTCTGGAAACACCATATATTTT. This encodes CASSKGQASGNTIYF.

The chain employs TRBV19 and TRBJ1-1, with D unclear. The CDR3 totals 14 residues. CDR1 and CDR2 from the germline V gene are LNHDA and SQIVND (reference sequence). Deletions cut 3 bases from V and 4 bases from J, with 12 bases between. The CDR3 region has the DNA TGTGCCAGTAGTATCCCAGTGTGGAGCACTGAAGCTTTCTTT. Amino acid sequence: CASSIPVWSTEAFF.

DNA for the CDR3: TGTGCCTGGAGTTTAATAGGGGGCATTGAGCAGTTCTTC. It encodes CAWSLIGGIEQFF. This chain connects TRBV30 to TRBJ2-1, with TRBD1 identical over 7 bases. This CDR3 is 13 amino acids long. Trimming at V came to 2 bases and at J to 9 bases, leaving 7 bases not matched to a gene. CDR1 is GTSNPN, CDR2 SVGIG, per germline (reference sequence).

The chain has TRBV19 and TRBJ2-1; the match to TRBD2 covers 9 bases. V shed 10 bases, J shed 0 bases, and the junction held 19 bases outside the gene matches. The germline CDR1 and CDR2 sequences are LNHDA and SQIVND (reference sequence). This CDR3 is built from 19 residues. CDR3 DNA: TGTGCCACCGCCGGAGCTCTAGCGGGATTCCCGTACTCCTACAATGAGCAGTTCTTC. Its translation is CATAGALAGFPYSYNEQFF. Supplemented by reference TRBV19 and TRBJ2-1, the full variable domain reads DGGITQSPKYLFRKEGQNVTLSCEQNLNHDAMYWYRQDPGQGLRLIYYSQIVNDFQKGDIAEGYSVSREKKESFPLTVTSAQKNPTAFYLCATAGALAGFPYSYNEQFFGPGTRLTVL.

The chain employs TRBV3-1 (or the pseudogene TRBV3-2) and TRBJ2-1; maybe TRBD2 (6 bases). CDR3 length: 14 amino acids. The V gene lost 6 bases and the J gene lost 9 bases, with 18 bases spanning the gap. Germline V gene lookup returns CDR1 LGHDT and CDR2 YNNKEL (reference sequence). The CDR3 loop reads CASSGLEGLSEQFF. As DNA, the CDR3 is TGTGCCAGCAGTGGTCTGGAGGGTTTGTCTGAGCAGTTCTTC.

The genes are TRBV5-1 and TRBJ2-3; D perhaps matches TRBD2 (6 bases). Trimming shortened V by 0 bases and J by 2 bases, and 13 bases separated the two germline ends. This CDR3 contains 16 residues. Germline loops: CDR1 SGHRS, CDR2 YFSETQ. CDR3 residues: CASSLGRDFLTDTQYF. The CDR3 nucleotides are TGCGCCAGCAGCTTGGGGAGGGATTTTCTCACAGATACGCAGTATTTT.

The chain employs TRBV30 and TRBJ2-1, with TRBD2 matching over 7 bases. In germline, CDR1 is GTSNPN, CDR2 SVGIG (reference sequence). The V segment lost 7 bases and the J segment 4 bases; nucleotides outside the gene matches: 7. The CDR3 sequence is 13 residues long. For the CDR3, the DNA is TGTGCCTTCCGGGACTACAATTACAATGAGCAGTTCTTC. Its protein product is CAFRDYNYNEQFF.

This clone was seen more than once but under ten times. This chain links TRBV7-2 with TRBJ1-3; 7 positions agree with TRBD1. V was clipped by 1 base and J by 8 bases; unmatched bases: 5. This CDR3 contains 14 residues. The V gene's germline CDR1 is SGHTA and CDR2 FQGNSA. CDR3 amino acids: CASSLGGGGDTIYF. The CDR3 DNA reads TGTGCCAGCAGCTTAGGTGGAGGGGGCGACACCATATATTTT.

Only one count was recorded for this clone. The V gene is TRBV11-2, the J gene TRBJ2-7; D is perhaps TRBD1 (5 bases). Trimming stripped 1 base from V and 5 bases from J, with 9 bases between. In germline, CDR1 is SGHAT, CDR2 FQNNGV. The CDR3 spans 13 residues. CDR3 nucleotide sequence: TGTGCCAGCAGCTTAGTGGGGCTGAACGAGCAGTACTTC. Its translation: CASSLVGLNEQYF.

The chain couples TRBV6-1 to TRBJ2-2; 10 bases line up with TRBD1. CDR1 MNHNS and CDR2 SASEGT come from the germline V gene. This CDR3 has 16 amino acids. V was pared by 4 bases and J by 4 bases, with 6 bases of the junction left unmatched. CDR3 coding DNA: TGTGCCAGCAGTGGGAGACAGGGGGCGGGCACCGGGGAGCTGTTTTTT. Translation gives CASSGRQGAGTGELFF.